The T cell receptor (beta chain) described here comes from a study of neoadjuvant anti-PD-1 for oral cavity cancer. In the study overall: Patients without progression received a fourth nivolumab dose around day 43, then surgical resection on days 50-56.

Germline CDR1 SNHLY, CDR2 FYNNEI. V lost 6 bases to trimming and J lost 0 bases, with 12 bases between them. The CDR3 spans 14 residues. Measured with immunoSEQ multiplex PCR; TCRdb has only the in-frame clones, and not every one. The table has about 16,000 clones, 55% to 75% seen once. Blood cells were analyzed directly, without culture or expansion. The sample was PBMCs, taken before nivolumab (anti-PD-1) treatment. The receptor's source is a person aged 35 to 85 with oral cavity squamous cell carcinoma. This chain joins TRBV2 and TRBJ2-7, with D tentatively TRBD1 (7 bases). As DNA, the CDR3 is TGTGCCAGCAGATTCAGGGGGGACTCCTACGAGCAGTACTTC. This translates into CASRFRGDSYEQYF.